These T cell receptor beta chains were read from a single sample in a study of cytotoxic CD8 clonotypes in ibrutinib-treated CLL. Measured with immunoSEQ multiplex PCR; TCRdb has only the in-frame clones, and not every one. The table shows 27,000 or so clones, with roughly 85% occurring only once. This sample comprised PBMCs, obtained after 24 months of ibrutinib treatment. The receptors derive from a human donor with chronic lymphocytic leukemia. Both conserved end residues are part of each CDR3. Fields, in order: D gene, clone size, J gene, V gene, CDR3 protein, CDR3 DNA. D genes are given only for firm matches. Not all rows give a size; the values are once, few, many and, for expanded clones, a class.

>.|once|TRBJ2-7|TRBV5-1
CASRIGNEQYF
TGCGCCAGCAGGATAGGCAACGAGCAGTACTTC
>.|.|TRBJ2-3|TRBV6-1
CASSVNRVGDTQYF
TGTGCCAGCAGTGTGAACAGGGTCGGTGATACGCAGTATTTT
>TRBD2|once|TRBJ2-1|TRBV6-6
CASSTPSGYYNEQFF
TGTGCCAGCAGCACCCCTAGCGGATACTACAATGAGCAGTTCTTC
>.|few|TRBJ2-3|TRBV19
CASSISQFTDTQYF
TGTGCCAGTAGTATAAGCCAGTTCACAGATACGCAGTATTTT
>.|.|TRBJ2-1|TRBV5-6
CASRSRHRGYNEQFF
TGTGCCAGCAGATCCCGACACCGAGGGTACAATGAGCAGTTCTTC
>.|few|TRBJ1-2|TRBV5-5
CASSLVGGGDYGYTF
TGTGCCAGCAGCTTGGTTGGGGGAGGGGACTATGGCTACACCTTC
>.|.|TRBJ1-6|TRBV6-6
CASSYSGRVDSPLHF
TGTGCCAGCAGTTACTCGGGAAGGGTTGATTCACCCCTCCACTTT
>TRBD1|.|TRBJ2-7|TRBV11-2
CASSLGDRGFPYYEQYF
TGTGCCAGCAGCTTGGGAGACAGGGGGTTCCCTTACTACGAGCAGTACTTC
>.|.|TRBJ2-7|TRBV5-1
CASSWTHGEQYF
TGCGCCAGCAGCTGGACTCACGGCGAGCAGTACTTC
>.|once|TRBJ1-6|TRBV7-8
CASSLENGYNSPLHF
TGTGCCAGCAGCTTAGAAAACGGATATAATTCACCCCTCCACTTT
>.|.|TRBJ1-4|TRBV4-2
CASSQGAGGREKLFF
TGTGCCAGCAGCCAAGGAGCGGGGGGCCGTGAAAAACTGTTTTTT
>TRBD2|once|TRBJ2-3|TRBV9
CASSVASGHTDTQYF
TGTGCCAGCAGCGTAGCTAGCGGACACACAGATACGCAGTATTTT
>TRBD2|.|TRBJ2-5|TRBV19
CASSIPSGGRYRETQYF
TGTGCCAGTAGTATCCCTAGCGGGGGCCGGTACCGCGAAACCCAGTACTTC
>TRBD1|.|TRBJ1-2|TRBV6-5
CASSYDRVAGYTF
TGTGCCAGCAGTTACGACAGGGTCGCTGGCTACACCTTC
>.|.|TRBJ2-5|TRBV7-7
CASSNGETQYF
TGTGCTAGCAGCAATGGGGAGACCCAGTACTTC
>.|few|TRBJ1-6|TRBV7-8
CASSLNLWTANSPLHF
TGTGCCAGCAGCTTAAATTTATGGACGGCGAATTCACCCCTCCACTTT
>TRBD2|.|TRBJ2-1|TRBV9
CASSNPSGGARAYNEQFF
TGTGCCAGCAGCAACCCTAGCGGGGGGGCGCGCGCCTACAATGAGCAGTTCTTC
>.|.|TRBJ1-5|TRBV13
CASSLGSQPQHF
TGTGCCAGCAGCTTAGGGAGCCAGCCCCAGCATTTT
>TRBD1|.|TRBJ2-1|TRBV9
CASSSGTGEGNEQFF
TGTGCCAGCTCATCCGGGACAGGGGAGGGCAATGAGCAGTTCTTC
>TRBD2|.|TRBJ2-4|TRBV9
CASSRSVGLVPSIQYF
TGTGCCAGCAGCCGTAGCGTGGGACTAGTTCCCAGCATTCAGTACTTC
>.|.|TRBJ1-1|TRBV5-1
CASSLNGAGTEAFF
TGCGCCAGCAGCTTGAATGGGGCTGGCACTGAAGCTTTCTTT
>.|few|TRBJ1-6|TRBV28
CASTLGHAGSPLHF
TGTGCCAGCACCCTAGGACACGCCGGGTCACCCCTCCACTTT
>.|.|TRBJ2-2|TRBV4-1
CASSHRAENTGELFF
TGCGCCAGCAGCCATCGAGCGGAGAACACCGGGGAGCTGTTTTTT
>TRBD1|.|TRBJ2-7|TRBV13
CASTVGPGQGYEQYF
TGTGCCAGCACCGTCGGACCGGGACAGGGCTACGAGCAGTACTTC
>TRBD2|.|TRBJ2-1|TRBV7-3
CASSSSGISYNEQFF
TGTGCCAGCAGCTCTAGCGGGATCTCCTACAATGAGCAGTTCTTC
>.|.|TRBJ1-4|TRBV9
CASSPFFGATNEKLFF
TGTGCCAGCAGCCCCTTTTTTGGTGCAACTAATGAAAAACTGTTTTTT
>TRBD2|few|TRBJ2-3|TRBV14
CASSPSLAGDPTDTQYF
TGTGCCAGCAGCCCCAGCCTAGCGGGGGATCCCACAGATACGCAGTATTTT
>.|.|TRBJ2-7|TRBV20-1
CSARVGYEQYF
TGCAGTGCTAGAGTTGGCTACGAGCAGTACTTC
>.|.|TRBJ2-7|TRBV6-1
CASSVEPPYEQYF
TGTGCCAGCAGTGTCGAGCCCCCCTACGAGCAGTACTTC
>TRBD2|.|TRBJ2-1|TRBV7-9
CASSFVPSGAHEQFF
TGTGCCAGCAGCTTTGTTCCTAGCGGGGCTCATGAGCAGTTCTTC
>TRBD1|.|TRBJ1-3|TRBV29-1
CSVALTGFGNTIYF
TGCAGCGTTGCCTTGACAGGGTTCGGAAACACCATATATTTT
>.|.|TRBJ1-3|TRBV7-2
CASSLDLGTGNTIYF
TGTGCCAGCAGCTTAGATTTAGGGACTGGAAACACCATATATTTT
>TRBD1|.|TRBJ1-5|TRBV6-5
CASSKNRGHQPQHF
TGTGCCAGCAGCAAGAACAGGGGCCATCAGCCCCAGCATTTT
>TRBD2|.|TRBJ2-7|TRBV18
CASSLYPAGGYEQYF
TGTGCCAGCTCACTGTATCCAGCGGGGGGCTACGAGCAGTACTTC
>TRBD2|.|TRBJ2-3|TRBV11-3
CASSLWGGLTDTQYF
TGTGCCAGCAGCTTGTGGGGGGGACTCACAGATACACAGTATTTT
>.|.|TRBJ1-1|TRBV6-5
CASSYSRGRGTEAFF
TGTGCCAGCAGTTACTCGAGAGGCAGGGGCACTGAAGCTTTCTTT
>.|.|TRBJ1-1|TRBV5-5
CASSFWNTEAFF
TGTGCCAGCAGCTTTTGGAACACTGAAGCTTTCTTT
>.|.|TRBJ2-1|TRBV27
CASSLAGVYNEQFF
TGTGCCAGCAGCCTCGCCGGGGTCTACAATGAGCAGTTCTTC
>.|.|TRBJ2-2|TRBV6-4
CASSEEGWTGELFF
TGTGCCAGCAGTGAGGAGGGTTGGACCGGGGAGCTGTTTTTT
>.|.|TRBJ1-6|TRBV5-1
CASSLGGIAYNSPLHF
TGCGCCAGCAGCTTGGGTGGGATCGCCTATAATTCACCCCTCCACTTT
>.|.|TRBJ2-5|TRBV7-2
CASSQGGSQETQYF
TGTGCCAGCAGCCAAGGAGGTTCTCAAGAGACCCAGTACTTC
>TRBD1|.|TRBJ1-4|TRBV7-2
CASSLNRQGNEKLFF
TGTGCCAGCAGCTTAAATAGACAGGGTAACGAAAAACTGTTTTTT
>TRBD2|.|TRBJ2-1|TRBV11-2
CASSRIGGGAYNEQFF
TGTGCCAGCAGCCGGATCGGCGGGGGGGCCTACAATGAGCAGTTCTTC
>.|.|TRBJ1-1|TRBV6-5
CASSSLPQLEAFF
TGTGCCAGCAGTTCCCTACCCCAGCTTGAAGCTTTCTTT
>TRBD1|.|TRBJ2-7|TRBV5-1
CASSPGGQGYEQYF
TGCGCCAGCAGCCCTGGAGGACAGGGCTACGAGCAGTACTTC
>TRBD1|.|TRBJ1-6|TRBV6-5
CASSVTGWNSPLHF
TGTGCCAGCAGCGTGACAGGGTGGAATTCACCCCTCCACTTT
>TRBD2|.|TRBJ2-1|TRBV5-1
CASRLAVSSYNEQFF
TGCGCCAGCAGACTAGCGGTCAGCTCCTACAATGAGCAGTTCTTC
>.|once|TRBJ1-1|TRBV4-2
CASSQDLETVMNTEAFF
TGTGCCAGCAGCCAAGATCTGGAGACGGTGATGAACACTGAAGCTTTCTTT
>TRBD2|.|TRBJ2-5|TRBV5-1
CASSWTSGSEQETQYF
TGCGCCAGCAGCTGGACTAGCGGGAGCGAACAAGAGACCCAGTACTTC
>.|.|TRBJ2-7|TRBV7-8
CASSLGLSYASEQYF
TGTGCCAGCAGCTTAGGACTCAGTTACGCCTCGGAGCAGTACTTC
>.|few|TRBJ2-7|TRBV7-9
CASSGQGYEQYF
TGTGCCAGCAGCGGCCAGGGTTACGAGCAGTACTTC
>.|few|TRBJ2-2|TRBV7-8
CASSPRTTNTGELFF
TGTGCCAGCAGCCCCCGGACTACGAACACCGGGGAGCTGTTTTTT
>TRBD1|.|TRBJ1-5|TRBV5-1
CASSFTGDQPQHF
TGCGCCAGCAGCTTTACAGGGGATCAGCCCCAGCATTTT